This T cell receptor (beta chain) was identified in a study of Graves' ophthalmopathy and Graves' hyperthyroidism. About the research overall: At initial diagnosis, peripheral blood was obtained, and this preceded any treatment.

Study-level findings and limits: Thyroid clonotypes that were expanded above 0.001 frequency mostly also appeared in blood.

Losses at the gene ends were 3 bases for V and 5 bases for J; bases not matched to a gene: 4. The CDR3 is 14 residues long. The germline V gene has CDR1 DFQATT and CDR2 SNEGSKA (reference sequence). This clonotype was picked up many times. What it binds is not known. TCR beta CDR3 regions were amplified from RNA transcripts. In the first round, RT-PCR was carried out with HTBI primers, and a multiplex PCR formed the second round. MiXCR, run by TCRdb on the multiplex PCR reads, gives a single entry per CDR3 protein. The sample shows 650,000 to 800,000 distinct CDR3 sequences, roughly two fifths of them seen only once. Moderately to severely active ophthalmopathy under 3 months, CAS at least 3, NOSPECS at least 4. Establishment of the diagnosis relied upon clinical symptoms, serum thyroxine, TRAb, thyroid ultrasound and orbital computed tomography.

This clonotype was obtained from an adult man with Graves' ophthalmopathy. The sample taken for sequencing was peripheral blood. This rearrangement joins TRBV20-1 to TRBJ2-5; 12 positions agree with TRBD2. The CDR3 spells CSASLGTSGETQYF. CDR3 bases: TGCAGTGCTAGCCTGGGGACTAGCGGGGAGACCCAGTACTTC.